Shown below are 17 T cell receptor beta chains from a single sample sequenced in a study of blood T cell repertoires in COVID-19. The assay was immunoSEQ multiplex PCR, and TCRdb's table has in-frame clones only and misses some. The sample lists about 160,000 clones, around 90% occurring once. Material for sequencing was peripheral blood. These receptors originate from a woman in her sixties or seventies with active or convalescent COVID-19.

V and J are TRBV7-9 and TRBJ2-5; TRBD2 matches 11 bases. V lost 6 bases and J lost 1; bases outside the gene matches: 4. The CDR3 has 15 residues. CDR1 and CDR2 (germline): SEHNR, FQNEAQ (reference sequence). CDR3 protein: CASSPGTSGQETQYF. The CDR3 DNA follows: TGTGCCAGCAGTCCCGGGACTAGCGGCCAAGAGACCCAGTACTTC.

This clone has more than one count but fewer than ten. The J gene is TRBJ2-7, the V gene TRBV2; D not resolved. Germline V lookup: CDR1 SNHLY, CDR2 FYNNEI. V was clipped by 2 bases and J by 6 bases, with 17 bases between them. This CDR3 contains 15 residues. CDR3 nucleotide sequence: TGTGCCAGCAGTGAATATATGGTGGGCGCTGGCGAGCAGTACTTC. It translates to CASSEYMVGAGEQYF.

The chain is built from TRBV11-2 and TRBJ1-1; D is undetermined. This CDR3 has 16 amino acids. Germline V gives CDR1 SGHAT, CDR2 FQNNGV. V was shortened by 0 bases and J by 4 bases, with 15 bases between the two germline ends. The CDR3 here is CASSLDVRGVSTEAFF. The CDR3 bases are TGTGCCAGCAGCTTAGATGTCCGGGGAGTGAGCACTGAAGCTTTCTTT.

This chain's CDR3 is CASSPTGTGGLFNYGYTF. For the CDR3, the DNA is TGTGCCAGCTCACCGACCGGGACAGGGGGACTATTTAACTATGGCTACACCTTC. The genes are TRBV18 and TRBJ1-2; 11 nucleotides agree with TRBD1. Trimming at V came to 3 bases and at J to 1 base, leaving 10 bases not matched to a gene. The length of the CDR3 is 18 residues. Per germline, CDR1 KGHSH and CDR2 LQKENI.

This chain joins TRBV6-6 and TRBJ1-5, with TRBD1 identical over 8 bases. Germline V CDR1 and CDR2: MNHNY, SVGAGI (reference sequence). The CDR3 has 17 residues. V shed 5 bases, J shed 5 bases, and the junction held 14 bases outside the gene matches. The CDR3 sequence is CASSPASGGAGHQPQHF. The DNA for the CDR3 is TGTGCCAGCAGTCCAGCGTCAGGGGGCGCAGGTCATCAGCCCCAGCATTTT.

The V call is TRBV2, the J call TRBJ1-2; a weak D match, TRBD1 (5 bases). The CDR3 sequence is 13 residues long. V was shortened by 0 bases and J by 5 bases, with 7 bases between the two germline ends. Per the germline V gene, CDR1 is SNHLY and CDR2 is FYNNEI. CDR3 coding DNA: TGTGCCAGCAGTGAAGCGGACATATATGGCTACACCTTC. Its protein is CASSEADIYGYTF.

The chain uses TRBV28 and TRBJ1-3, with TRBD1 identical over 7 bases. The CDR3 consists of 14 residues. CDR1 MDHEN and CDR2 SYDVKM come from the germline V gene. V was pared by 6 bases and J by 0 bases, with 2 bases of the junction left unmatched. The CDR3 loop reads CASRRTGSGNTIYF. The CDR3 DNA sequence: TGTGCCAGCAGACGGACAGGCTCTGGAAACACCATATATTTT. Together with reference TRBV28 and TRBJ1-3, the CDR3 gives the full variable domain: DVKVTQSSRYLVKRTGEKVFLECVQDMDHENMFWYRQDPGLGLRLIYFSYDVKMKEKGDIPEGYSVSREKKERFSLILESASTNQTSMYLCASRRTGSGNTIYFGEGSWLTVV.

This clone has more than one count but fewer than ten. V is TRBV2 and J is TRBJ2-7; possible D gene TRBD2, 6 bases. The CDR3 spans 13 residues. Germline V gives CDR1 SNHLY, CDR2 FYNNEI. V was trimmed by 5 bases and J by 6 bases, leaving 14 bases between them. CDR3 in amino acids: CASSPLQEGEQYF. The CDR3 DNA reads as TGTGCCAGCAGTCCCTTACAGGAGGGCGAGCAGTACTTC. Drawing the rest from reference TRBV2 and TRBJ2-7, the complete variable domain is EPEVTQTPSHQVTQMGQEVILRCVPISNHLYFYWYRQILGQKVEFLVSFYNNEISEKSEIFDDQFSVERPDGSNFTLKIRSTKLEDSAMYFCASSPLQEGEQYFGPGTRLTVT.

This chain's CDR3 is CASSPGQGLSYGYTF. Here the CDR3 DNA reads TGTGCCAGCAGCCCGGGACAGGGGTTGAGTTATGGCTACACCTTC. The chain joins TRBV7-2 to TRBJ1-2; the match to TRBD1 covers 10 bases. After removal of 5 bases from V and 5 bases from J, the junction contained 8 bases not matched to a gene. The CDR3 has 15 amino acids. Germline V gene lookup returns CDR1 SGHTA and CDR2 FQGNSA.

This sequence joins TRBV7-2 and TRBJ1-1; no clear D gene. Between the trimmed V and J ends, which lost 5 bases and 7 bases, there was a span of 11 bases. Looked up from germline, CDR1 is SGHTA and CDR2 is FQGNSA. CDR3 length: 12 amino acids. As DNA, the CDR3 is TGTGCCAGCAGCCTCAGTCAGATTGAAGCTTTCTTT. This codes for CASSLSQIEAFF.

The chain joins TRBV24-1 to TRBJ1-2; 7 positions match TRBD1. The junction had 9 bases not matched to a gene; V was cut back by 9 bases and J by 6 bases. CDR3 length: 13 amino acids. Germline V gene sequence: CDR1 KGHDR, CDR2 SFDVKD. The CDR3 region has the DNA TGTGCCACCGTACGGGAACAGGGGAATGGCTACACCTTC. It is translated as CATVREQGNGYTF.

This clone was detected only once. This chain joins TRBV5-1 and TRBJ1-5; 9 bases agree with TRBD1. Trimming removed 4 bases from V and 4 bases from J; junction bases left unmatched: 3. CDR1 and CDR2 (germline): SGHRS, YFSETQ. CDR3 length equals 14 residues. The CDR3 loop reads CASSLGTGNQPQHF. The CDR3 DNA reads TGCGCCAGCAGCCTCGGGACAGGGAATCAGCCCCAGCATTTT. The full variable domain, rest sourced from reference TRBV5-1 and TRBJ1-5, is KAGVTQTPRYLIKTRGQQVTLSCSPISGHRSVSWYQQTPGQGLQFLFEYFSETQRNKGNFPGRFSGRQFSNSRSEMNVSTLELGDSALYLCASSLGTGNQPQHFGDGTRLSIL.

The V and J genes are TRBV19 and TRBJ1-4, with 8 positions matching TRBD1. The germline V gene has CDR1 LNHDA and CDR2 SQIVND (reference sequence). This CDR3 has 12 amino acids. After removal of 6 bases from V and 15 bases from J, the junction contained 9 bases not matched to a gene. The CDR3 sequence: CASRRGPGQVFF. CDR3 DNA sequence: TGTGCCAGTAGGCGAGGGCCGGGACAGGTGTTTTTT.

The chain carries TRBV21-1 and TRBJ1-1; TRBD1 is the table's D call and was not checked against the DNA. TRBV21-1 has pseudogene status. The CDR3 sequence is 16 residues long. Here the CDR3 DNA reads TGTGCCAGCAGCAAAGCTGACAGGGGCTGGAACACTGAAGCTTTCTTT. This gives the protein CASSKADRGWNTEAFF.

The chain couples TRBV18 to TRBJ1-2, with a weak D call TRBD1 (6 bases). The CDR3 has 16 residues. Germline CDR1 reads KGHSH; CDR2 reads LQKENI. Trimming removed 4 bases from V and 5 bases from J, with 20 bases in between. CDR3 in amino acids: CASSLSQGSLGYGYTF. CDR3 DNA: TGTGCCAGCTCACTAAGCCAGGGGAGTTTAGGATATGGCTACACCTTC.

The genes are TRBV19 and TRBJ1-6, with a tentative D call TRBD1 (6 bases). The CDR3 runs 17 residues. V dropped 0 bases and J dropped 9 bases, with 18 bases sitting between them. Per germline, CDR1 LNHDA and CDR2 SQIVND (reference sequence). As DNA, the CDR3 is TGTGCCAGTAGTATAGAGGACAGTGGGGTGATTTTTTCACCCCTCCACTTT. Amino acids: CASSIEDSGVIFSPLHF.

J is TRBJ1-2 and V is TRBV6-5; 9 nucleotides agree with TRBD1. The trim removed 4 bases at V and 12 bases at J, leaving 6 bases unmatched. The CDR3 consists of 12 residues. Germline assignment: CDR1 MNHEY and CDR2 SVGAGI. CDR3 sequence (DNA): TGTGCCAGCAGTTCCGGGACAGGGACGGACACCTTC. It yields the protein CASSSGTGTDTF.